The 3 T cell receptor beta chains listed next were all sequenced from one sample in a study of blood T cell repertoires in COVID-19. Assay: immunoSEQ multiplex PCR; the TCRdb copy retains only in-frame clones and omits some. The sample includes 32,000 or so clones, roughly 87% of them seen just once. The sequencing input was peripheral blood. These receptors were collected from a man between 45 and 60 years old with active or convalescent COVID-19.

V is TRBV6-5 and J is TRBJ1-2; 10 bases align to TRBD1. This CDR3 has 15 amino acids. Germline-derived CDR1 and CDR2 are MNHEY and SVGAGI. V dropped 6 bases and J dropped 4; count of bases not matched to a gene: 8. CDR3 sequence (DNA): TGTGCCAGCAGGTACGACAGGGGGCTCGGCTATGGCTACACCTTC. Protein sequence: CASRYDRGLGYGYTF.

V is TRBV2 and J is TRBJ2-1, with D perhaps matching TRBD1 (6 bases). The CDR3 is made up of 13 amino acids. Germline V gives CDR1 SNHLY, CDR2 FYNNEI. V dropped 7 bases and J dropped 4 bases, with 11 bases sitting between them. Here the CDR3 DNA reads TGTGCCAGCAACCCAGGGGAGTACAATGAGCAGTTCTTC. Translating gives CASNPGEYNEQFF. The variable domain in full, completed from reference TRBV2 and TRBJ2-1, reads EPEVTQTPSHQVTQMGQEVILRCVPISNHLYFYWYRQILGQKVEFLVSFYNNEISEKSEIFDDQFSVERPDGSNFTLKIRSTKLEDSAMYFCASNPGEYNEQFFGPGTRLTVL.

This clone was observed a single time. The V call is TRBV6-5, the J call TRBJ2-2; D is possibly TRBD2 (5 bases). Per the germline V gene, CDR1 is MNHEY and CDR2 is SVGAGI. This CDR3 comprises 16 residues. Trimming shortened V by 0 bases and J by 4 bases, and 12 bases separated the two germline ends. CDR3 bases: TGTGCCAGCAGTTACTCGAGGGCCGCGAGCACCGGGGAGCTGTTTTTT. This translates into CASSYSRAASTGELFF.